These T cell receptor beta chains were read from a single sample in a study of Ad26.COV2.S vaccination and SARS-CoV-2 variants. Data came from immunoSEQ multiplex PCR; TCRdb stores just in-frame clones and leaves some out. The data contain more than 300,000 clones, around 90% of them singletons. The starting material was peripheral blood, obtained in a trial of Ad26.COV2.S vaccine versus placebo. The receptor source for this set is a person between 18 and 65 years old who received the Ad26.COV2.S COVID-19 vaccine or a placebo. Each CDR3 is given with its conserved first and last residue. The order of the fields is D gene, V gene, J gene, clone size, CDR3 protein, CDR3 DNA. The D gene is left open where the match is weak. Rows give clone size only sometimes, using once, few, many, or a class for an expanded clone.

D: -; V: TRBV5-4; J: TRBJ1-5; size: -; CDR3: CASSPGVRQPQHF; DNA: TGTGCCAGCAGCCCAGGGGTCAGACAGCCCCAGCATTTT
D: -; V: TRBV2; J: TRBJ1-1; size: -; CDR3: CASNLARTEAFF; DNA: TGTGCCAGCAATTTGGCGCGAACTGAAGCTTTCTTT
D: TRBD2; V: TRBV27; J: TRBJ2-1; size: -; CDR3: CASSLSRLAGGYEQFF; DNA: TGTGCCAGCAGTTTGTCCAGGCTAGCGGGAGGGTATGAGCAGTTCTTC
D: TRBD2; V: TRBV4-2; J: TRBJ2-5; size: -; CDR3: CASSQASSGGRETQYF; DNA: TGTGCCAGCAGCCAAGCATCTAGCGGGGGAAGGGAGACCCAGTACTTC
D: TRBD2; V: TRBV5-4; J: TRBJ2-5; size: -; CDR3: CASSSWSGTRTAGETQYF; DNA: TGTGCCAGCAGCTCCTGGTCGGGGACTAGAACTGCGGGAGAGACCCAGTACTTC
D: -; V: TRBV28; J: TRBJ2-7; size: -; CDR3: CASTEGGAGSYEQYF; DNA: TGTGCCAGCACTGAGGGTGGGGCGGGTTCGTACGAGCAGTACTTC
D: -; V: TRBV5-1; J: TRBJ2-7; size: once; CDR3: CASSPGQGNYEQYF; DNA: TGCGCCAGCAGCCCTGGTCAGGGTAACTACGAGCAGTACTTC
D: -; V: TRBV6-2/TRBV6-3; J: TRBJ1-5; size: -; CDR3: CASSYSGGGPQHF; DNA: TGTGCCAGCAGTTACTCGGGCGGGGGGCCCCAGCATTTT
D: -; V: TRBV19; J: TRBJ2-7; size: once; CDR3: CASSIGAGSEQYF; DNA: TGTGCCAGTAGTATAGGTGCGGGAAGCGAGCAGTACTTC
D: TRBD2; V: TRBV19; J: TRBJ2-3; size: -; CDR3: CASSPRGRLAGDTQYF; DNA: TGTGCCAGTAGTCCGCGGGGTAGGCTAGCGGGCGATACGCAGTATTTT
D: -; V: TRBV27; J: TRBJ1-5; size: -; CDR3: CASSFNSNQPQHF; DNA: TGTGCCAGCAGTTTCAATTCGAATCAGCCCCAGCATTTT
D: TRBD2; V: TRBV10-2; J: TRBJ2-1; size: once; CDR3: CASSAGGGYNEQFF; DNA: TGCGCCAGCAGTGCTGGGGGGGGTTACAATGAGCAGTTCTTC
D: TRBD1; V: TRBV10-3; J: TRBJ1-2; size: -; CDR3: CAISETGGGYTF; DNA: TGTGCCATCAGCGAGACAGGGGGAGGCTACACCTTC
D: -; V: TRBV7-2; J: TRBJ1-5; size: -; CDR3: CASSLESNQPQHF; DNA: TGTGCCAGCAGCCTTGAGAGCAATCAGCCCCAGCATTTT
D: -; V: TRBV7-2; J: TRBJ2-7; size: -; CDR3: CASSSKIRASSYEQYF; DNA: TGTGCCAGCAGCTCTAAAATAAGGGCCAGCTCCTACGAGCAGTACTTC
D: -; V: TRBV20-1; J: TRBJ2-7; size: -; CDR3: CSASPDSYEQYF; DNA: TGCAGTGCTAGTCCGGATTCCTACGAGCAGTACTTC
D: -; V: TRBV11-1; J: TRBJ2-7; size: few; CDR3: CASSLSDSYYEQYF; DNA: TGTGCCAGCAGCTTATCGGACAGCTACTACGAGCAGTACTTC
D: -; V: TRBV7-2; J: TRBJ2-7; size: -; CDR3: CASSPGPSSYEQYF; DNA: TGTGCCAGCAGTCCCGGGCCCAGCTCCTACGAGCAGTACTTC
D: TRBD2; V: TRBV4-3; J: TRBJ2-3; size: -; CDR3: CASSQGGTSGFSSDTQYF; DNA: TGCGCCAGCAGCCAAGGAGGGACTAGCGGCTTCTCTTCTGATACGCAGTATTTT
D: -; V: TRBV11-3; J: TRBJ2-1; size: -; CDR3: CASSNRTTGNEQFF; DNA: TGTGCCAGCAGCAATAGAACCACCGGGAATGAGCAGTTCTTC
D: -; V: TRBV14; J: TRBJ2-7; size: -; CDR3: CASSRLTGGIYEQYF; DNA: TGTGCCAGCAGCCGACTGACCGGTGGGATCTACGAGCAGTACTTC
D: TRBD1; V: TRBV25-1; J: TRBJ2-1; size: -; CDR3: CASRAGTGLQFF; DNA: TGTGCCAGCAGAGCCGGGACAGGGTTGCAGTTCTTC
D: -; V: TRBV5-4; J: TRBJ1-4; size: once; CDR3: CASSLTGTYNEKLFF; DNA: TGTGCCAGCAGCTTGACCGGGACGTATAATGAAAAACTGTTTTTT
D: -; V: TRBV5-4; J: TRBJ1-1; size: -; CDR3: CASSSMTGSNTEAFF; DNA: TGTGCCAGCAGCAGTATGACAGGATCGAACACTGAAGCTTTCTTT
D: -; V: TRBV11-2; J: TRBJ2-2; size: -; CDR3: CASSLGRLGGENTGELFF; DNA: TGTGCCAGCAGCTTAGGTCGGTTAGGGGGGGAGAACACCGGGGAGCTGTTTTTT
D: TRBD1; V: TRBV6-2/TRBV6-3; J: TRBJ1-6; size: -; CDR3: CASSYSGTGTPLHF; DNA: TGTGCCAGCAGTTATTCCGGGACAGGGACACCCCTCCACTTT
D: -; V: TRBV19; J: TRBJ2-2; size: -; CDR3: CASNFQALGELFF; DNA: TGTGCCAGTAACTTTCAGGCTCTGGGGGAGCTGTTTTTT
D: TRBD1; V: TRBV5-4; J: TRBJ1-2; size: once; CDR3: CASSIEPTGIGYTF; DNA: TGTGCCAGCAGCATAGAACCGACAGGGATTGGCTACACCTTC
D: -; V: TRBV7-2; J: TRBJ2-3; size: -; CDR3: CASSLHLEDTQYF; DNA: TGTGCCAGCAGCTTACACCTTGAAGATACGCAGTATTTT
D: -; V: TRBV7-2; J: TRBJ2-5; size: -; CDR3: CASSLALQETQYF; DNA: TGTGCCAGCAGCTTGGCCCTTCAAGAGACCCAGTACTTC
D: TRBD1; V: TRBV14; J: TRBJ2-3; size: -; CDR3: CASSLRTGLTDTQYF; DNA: TGTGCCAGCAGCCTCCGGACAGGGTTAACAGATACGCAGTATTTT
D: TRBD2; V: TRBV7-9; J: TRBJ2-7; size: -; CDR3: CASSFAAGGGARYF; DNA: TGTGCCAGCAGCTTCGCGGCGGGCGGGGGGGCGAGATACTTC
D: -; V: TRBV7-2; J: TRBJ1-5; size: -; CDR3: CASSLAGAGQPQHF; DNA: TGTGCCAGCAGCTTAGCGGGGGCTGGACAGCCCCAGCATTTT
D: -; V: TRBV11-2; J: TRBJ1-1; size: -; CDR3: CASSFTSGISEAFF; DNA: TGTGCCAGCAGCTTTACTTCAGGGATATCTGAAGCTTTCTTT
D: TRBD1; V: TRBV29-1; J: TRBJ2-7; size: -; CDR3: CSYKGAREQYF; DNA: TGCAGCTATAAGGGGGCGAGGGAGCAGTACTTC
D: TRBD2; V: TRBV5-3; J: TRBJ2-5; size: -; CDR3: CARSSTKFSGRDETQYF; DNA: TGTGCCAGAAGCTCCACAAAGTTTAGCGGGAGGGATGAGACCCAGTACTTC
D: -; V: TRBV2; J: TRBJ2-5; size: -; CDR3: CASNRDQETQYF; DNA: TGTGCCAGCAACAGGGACCAAGAGACCCAGTACTTC
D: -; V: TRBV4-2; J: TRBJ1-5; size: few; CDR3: CASSHEQTASNQPQHF; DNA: TGTGCCAGCAGCCACGAGCAGACTGCGAGCAATCAGCCCCAGCATTTT
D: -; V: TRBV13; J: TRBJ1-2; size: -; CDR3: CASSNRDYGYTF; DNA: TGTGCCAGCAGTAACCGGGATTATGGCTACACCTTC
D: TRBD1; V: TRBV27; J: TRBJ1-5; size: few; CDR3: CASRAQGARGQPQHF; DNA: TGTGCCAGCAGGGCACAGGGGGCTAGAGGTCAGCCCCAGCATTTT
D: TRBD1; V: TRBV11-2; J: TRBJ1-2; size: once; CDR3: CASSSPGQVPYGYTF; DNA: TGTGCCAGCAGCTCCCCCGGACAGGTCCCATATGGCTACACCTTC
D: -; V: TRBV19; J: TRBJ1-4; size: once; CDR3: CASSIRATNEKLFF; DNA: TGTGCCAGTAGTATCAGGGCAACTAATGAAAAACTGTTTTTT
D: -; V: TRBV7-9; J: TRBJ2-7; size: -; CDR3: CASRAENSYEQYF; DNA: TGTGCCAGCAGAGCGGAGAACTCCTACGAGCAGTACTTC
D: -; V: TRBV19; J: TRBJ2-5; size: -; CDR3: CASSIDTGGGQETQYF; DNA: TGTGCCAGTAGTATAGATACCGGAGGGGGTCAAGAGACCCAGTACTTC
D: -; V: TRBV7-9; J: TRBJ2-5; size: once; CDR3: CASSLVGMETQYF; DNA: TGTGCCAGCAGCTTAGTAGGAATGGAGACCCAGTACTTC
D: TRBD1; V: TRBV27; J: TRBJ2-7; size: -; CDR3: CASALVGTGDEQYF; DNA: TGTGCCAGCGCCCTGGTGGGGACAGGGGACGAGCAGTACTTC
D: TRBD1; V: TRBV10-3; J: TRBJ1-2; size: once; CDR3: CAIRQGQNYGYTF; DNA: TGTGCCATCCGACAGGGACAAAACTATGGCTACACCTTC
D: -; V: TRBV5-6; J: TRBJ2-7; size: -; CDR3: CASSWTLGEQYF; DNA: TGTGCCAGCAGTTGGACACTCGGCGAGCAGTACTTC
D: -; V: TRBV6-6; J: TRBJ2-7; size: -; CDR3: CASSSDRTYEQYF; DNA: TGTGCCAGCAGTTCTGACAGGACCTACGAGCAGTACTTC
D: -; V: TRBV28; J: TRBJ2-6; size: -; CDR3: CASTPVQGREGANVLTF; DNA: TGTGCCAGCACCCCCGTACAGGGAAGGGAGGGGGCCAACGTCCTGACTTTC
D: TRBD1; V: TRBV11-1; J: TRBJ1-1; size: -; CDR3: CASREPRTGPTEAFF; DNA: TGTGCCAGCAGGGAACCAAGGACAGGGCCTACTGAAGCTTTCTTT
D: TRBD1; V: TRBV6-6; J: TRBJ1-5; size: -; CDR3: CASSYSPGQSNQPQHF; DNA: TGTGCCAGCAGTTACTCCCCGGGACAGAGCAATCAGCCCCAGCATTTT
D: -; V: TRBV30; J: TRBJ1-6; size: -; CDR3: CAWTDLNSPLHF; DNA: TGTGCCTGGACGGATTTGAATTCACCCCTCCACTTT
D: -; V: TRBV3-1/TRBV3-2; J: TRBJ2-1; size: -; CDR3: CASSQAYSNPYNEQFF; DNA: TGTGCCAGCAGCCAAGCGTACTCCAACCCTTACAATGAGCAGTTCTTC
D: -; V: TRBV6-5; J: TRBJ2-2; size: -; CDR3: CASRRGSGELFF; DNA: TGTGCCAGCAGGAGGGGGTCCGGGGAGCTGTTTTTT
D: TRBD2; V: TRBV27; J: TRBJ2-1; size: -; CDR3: CASSYLGLAESYNEQFF; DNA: TGTGCCAGCAGTTACTTAGGACTAGCCGAATCCTACAATGAGCAGTTCTTC
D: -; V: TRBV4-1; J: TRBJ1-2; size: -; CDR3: CASSQLSPGPYTF; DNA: TGCGCCAGCAGCCAATTAAGCCCGGGTCCCTACACCTTC
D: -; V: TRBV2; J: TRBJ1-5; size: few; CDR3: CASSERDLYSNQPQHF; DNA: TGTGCCAGCAGTGAAAGGGATCTTTATAGCAATCAGCCCCAGCATTTT
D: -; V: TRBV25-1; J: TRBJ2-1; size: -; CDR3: CASTALNEQFF; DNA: TGTGCCAGCACCGCTTTGAATGAGCAGTTCTTC